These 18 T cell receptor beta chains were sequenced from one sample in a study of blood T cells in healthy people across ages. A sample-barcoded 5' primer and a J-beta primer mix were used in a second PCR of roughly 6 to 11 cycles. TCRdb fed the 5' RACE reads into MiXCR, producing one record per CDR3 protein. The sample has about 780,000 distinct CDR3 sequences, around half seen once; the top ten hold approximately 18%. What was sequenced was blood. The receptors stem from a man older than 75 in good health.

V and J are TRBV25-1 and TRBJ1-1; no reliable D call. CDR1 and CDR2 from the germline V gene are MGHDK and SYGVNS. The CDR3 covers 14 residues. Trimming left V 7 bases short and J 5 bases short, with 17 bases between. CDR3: CASTQQWALTEAFF. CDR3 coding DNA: TGTGCCAGCACCCAACAGTGGGCGTTGACTGAAGCTTTCTTT.

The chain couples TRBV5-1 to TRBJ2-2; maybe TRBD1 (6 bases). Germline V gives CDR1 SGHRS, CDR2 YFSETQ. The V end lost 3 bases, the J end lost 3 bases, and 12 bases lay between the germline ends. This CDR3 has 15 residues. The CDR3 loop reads CASSWVQGHTGELFF. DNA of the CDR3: TGCGCCAGCAGCTGGGTACAGGGCCACACCGGGGAGCTGTTTTTT.

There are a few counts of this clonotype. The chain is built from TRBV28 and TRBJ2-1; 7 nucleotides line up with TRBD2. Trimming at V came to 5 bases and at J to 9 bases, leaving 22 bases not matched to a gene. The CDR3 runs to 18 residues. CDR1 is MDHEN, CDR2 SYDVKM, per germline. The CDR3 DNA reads TGTGCCAGCAGTGGGAAGGTTCCAGCGGGACCCAACGGGGTTGAGCAGTTCTTC. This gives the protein CASSGKVPAGPNGVEQFF.

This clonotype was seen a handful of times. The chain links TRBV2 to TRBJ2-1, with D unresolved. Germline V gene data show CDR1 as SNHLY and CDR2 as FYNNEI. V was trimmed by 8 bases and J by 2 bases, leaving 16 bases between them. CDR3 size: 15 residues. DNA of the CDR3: TGTGCCAGCGGCTCTCGGATGAATACCTACAATGAGCAGTTCTTC. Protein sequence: CASGSRMNTYNEQFF.

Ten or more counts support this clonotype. The CDR3 reads CASSDGGAYEQYF. In DNA form, the CDR3 reads TGTGCCAGCAGTGATGGGGGGGCCTACGAGCAGTACTTC. The chain has TRBV6-5 and TRBJ2-7; 7 bases map to TRBD2. Germline CDR1 and CDR2: MNHEY and SVGAGI. After removal of 5 bases from V and 2 bases from J, the junction contained 3 bases not matched to a gene. This CDR3 has 13 amino acids.

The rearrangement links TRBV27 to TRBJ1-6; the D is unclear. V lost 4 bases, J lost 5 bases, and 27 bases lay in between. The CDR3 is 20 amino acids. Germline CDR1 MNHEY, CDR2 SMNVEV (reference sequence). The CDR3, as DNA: TGTGCCAGCAGTTCAATCCTCAATATTCGACAATCCTCAGATAATTCACCCCTCCACTTT. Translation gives CASSSILNIRQSSDNSPLHF.

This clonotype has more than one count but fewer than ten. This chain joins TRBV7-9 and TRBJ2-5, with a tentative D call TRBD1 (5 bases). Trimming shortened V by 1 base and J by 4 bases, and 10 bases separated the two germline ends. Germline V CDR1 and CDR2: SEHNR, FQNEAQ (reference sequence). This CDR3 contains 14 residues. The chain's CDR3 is CASSLDLTAETQYF. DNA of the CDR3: TGTGCCAGCAGCTTAGACCTGACAGCAGAGACCCAGTACTTC.

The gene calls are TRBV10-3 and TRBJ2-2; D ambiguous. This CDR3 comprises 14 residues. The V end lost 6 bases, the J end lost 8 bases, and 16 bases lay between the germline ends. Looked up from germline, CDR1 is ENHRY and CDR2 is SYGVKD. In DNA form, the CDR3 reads TGTGCCATCAGCCTGACTCTCGCGGAGGGGGAGCTGTTTTTT. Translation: CAISLTLAEGELFF.

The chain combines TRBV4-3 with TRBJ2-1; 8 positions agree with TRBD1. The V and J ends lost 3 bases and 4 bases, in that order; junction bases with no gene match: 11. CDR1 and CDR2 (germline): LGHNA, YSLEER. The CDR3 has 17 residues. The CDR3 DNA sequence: TGCGCCAGCAGCCAGGATACCGGGACAGGAGTTTACAATGAGCAGTTCTTC. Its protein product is CASSQDTGTGVYNEQFF.

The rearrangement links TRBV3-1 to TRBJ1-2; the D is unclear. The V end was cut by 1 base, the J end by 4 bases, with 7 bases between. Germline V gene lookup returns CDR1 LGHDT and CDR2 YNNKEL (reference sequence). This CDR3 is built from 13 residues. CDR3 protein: CASSQGGGYGYTF. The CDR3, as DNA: TGTGCCAGCAGCCAAGGAGGTGGCTATGGCTACACCTTC.

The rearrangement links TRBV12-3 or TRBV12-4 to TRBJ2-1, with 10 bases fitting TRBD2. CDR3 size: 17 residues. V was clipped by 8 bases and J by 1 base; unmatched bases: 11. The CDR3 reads CASVKTSGLYSYNEQFF. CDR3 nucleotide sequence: TGTGCCAGCGTGAAGACTAGCGGGCTATATTCCTACAATGAGCAGTTCTTC.

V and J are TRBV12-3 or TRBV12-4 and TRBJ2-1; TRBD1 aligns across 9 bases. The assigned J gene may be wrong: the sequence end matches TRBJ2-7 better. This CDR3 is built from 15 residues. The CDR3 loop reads CASSFPGTGSFEQYF. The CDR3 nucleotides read TGTGCCAGCAGTTTCCCCGGGACAGGGTCGTTCGAGCAGTACTTC.

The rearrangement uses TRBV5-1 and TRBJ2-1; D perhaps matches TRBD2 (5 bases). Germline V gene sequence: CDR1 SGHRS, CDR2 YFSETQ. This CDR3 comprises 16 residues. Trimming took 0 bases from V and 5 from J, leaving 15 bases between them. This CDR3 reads CASSLEVLVGNNEQFF. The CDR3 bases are TGCGCCAGCAGCTTGGAAGTACTAGTGGGGAACAATGAGCAGTTCTTC. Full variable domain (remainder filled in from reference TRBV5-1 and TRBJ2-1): KAGVTQTPRYLIKTRGQQVTLSCSPISGHRSVSWYQQTPGQGLQFLFEYFSETQRNKGNFPGRFSGRQFSNSRSEMNVSTLELGDSALYLCASSLEVLVGNNEQFFGPGTRLTVL.

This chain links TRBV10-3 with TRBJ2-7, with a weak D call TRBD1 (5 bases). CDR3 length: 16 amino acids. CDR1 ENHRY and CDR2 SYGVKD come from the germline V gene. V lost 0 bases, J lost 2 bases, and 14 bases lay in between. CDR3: CAISESAGQLPYEQYF. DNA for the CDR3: TGTGCCATCAGTGAGTCGGCAGGGCAACTTCCCTACGAGCAGTACTTC.

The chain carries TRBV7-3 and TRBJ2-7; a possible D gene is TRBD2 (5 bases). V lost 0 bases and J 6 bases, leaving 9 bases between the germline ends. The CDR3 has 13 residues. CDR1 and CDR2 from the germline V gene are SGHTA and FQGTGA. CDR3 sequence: CASSLTPRGEQYF. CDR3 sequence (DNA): TGTGCCAGCAGCTTAACCCCCCGGGGCGAGCAGTACTTC.

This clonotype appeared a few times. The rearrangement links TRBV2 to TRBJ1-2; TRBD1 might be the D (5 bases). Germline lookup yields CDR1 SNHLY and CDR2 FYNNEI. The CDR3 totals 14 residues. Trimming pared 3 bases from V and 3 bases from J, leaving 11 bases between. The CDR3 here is CASSDRAGYYGYTF. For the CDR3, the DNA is TGTGCCAGCAGTGACAGGGCTGGCTACTATGGCTACACCTTC.

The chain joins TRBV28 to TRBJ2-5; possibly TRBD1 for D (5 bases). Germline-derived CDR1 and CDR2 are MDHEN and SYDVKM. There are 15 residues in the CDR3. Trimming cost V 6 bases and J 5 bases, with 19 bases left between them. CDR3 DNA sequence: TGTGCCAGCAGAAACCCGGGCCAGGGCGGTGAGACCCAGTACTTC. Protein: CASRNPGQGGETQYF. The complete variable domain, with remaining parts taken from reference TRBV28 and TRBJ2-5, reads DVKVTQSSRYLVKRTGEKVFLECVQDMDHENMFWYRQDPGLGLRLIYFSYDVKMKEKGDIPEGYSVSREKKERFSLILESASTNQTSMYLCASRNPGQGGETQYFGPGTRLLVL.

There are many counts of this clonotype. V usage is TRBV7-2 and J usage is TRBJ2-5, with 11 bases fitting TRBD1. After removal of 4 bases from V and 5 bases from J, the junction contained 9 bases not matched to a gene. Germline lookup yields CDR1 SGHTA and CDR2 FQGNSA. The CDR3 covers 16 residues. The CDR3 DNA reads TGTGCCAGCAGCTCGAGCGGACAGGGGGCTTGGGAGACCCAGTACTTC. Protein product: CASSSSGQGAWETQYF.